The T cell receptor beta chain under discussion was sequenced for a study of blood T cell repertoires in COVID-19. About the study: The samples span acute and convalescent COVID-19 from the United States, Italy and Spain. PBMCs, B-cell-depleted T cells, or T cells were the source of the cDNA or gDNA that made up the material.

The authors' processing: Estimation of nucleated cell counts was performed using reference gene primer amplification. Assay used: immunoSEQ multiplex PCR; TCRdb lists only in-frame clones, some missing. V and J calls and clone size follow that table, whereas D and trimming were derived from the DNA. This sample has about 210,000 clones, with about 88% found just once. V was clipped by 8 bases and J by 3 bases, with 16 bases between them. From germline, CDR1 is LNHDA and CDR2 SQIVND (reference sequence). The CDR3 covers 15 residues. V gene TRBV19 combines with J gene TRBJ2-2; possible D gene TRBD1, 5 bases. The source of this sequence is a woman in her thirties or forties with acute or convalescent COVID-19. Sequences were obtained from peripheral blood. Here the CDR3 reads CASQPRVTDTGELFF. The DNA of the CDR3 is TGTGCCAGTCAGCCCAGGGTGACGGACACCGGGGAGCTGTTTTTT.